Shown below are 10 T cell receptor beta chains from a single sample sequenced in a study of T cell responses to AZD1222 COVID-19 vaccine. The data were produced by immunoSEQ multiplex PCR, yet TCRdb's version contains in-frame clones alone and is incomplete. The sample has 120,000 or so clones, about 90% seen once. Sequenced here: peripheral blood, sampled on day 0 of AZD1222 vaccination. The receptor set was obtained from an adult in good health.

The chain is built from TRBV18 and TRBJ1-5; no reliable D call. Germline CDR1 and CDR2: KGHSH and LQKENI. The CDR3 runs to 13 residues. Trimming stripped 3 bases from V and 4 bases from J, with 7 bases between. The CDR3, as DNA: TGTGCCAGCTCACCGGAGGTGAATCAGCCCCAGCATTTT. It is translated as CASSPEVNQPQHF.

The chain joins TRBV11-2 to TRBJ2-7; 14 bases align to TRBD2. CDR1 is SGHAT and CDR2 is FQNNGV in the germline V gene. V gave up 6 bases and J gave up 5 bases; unmatched junction bases: 6. The CDR3 contains 15 residues. This chain's CDR3 is CASSPQGLAGDEQYF. In nucleotides, the CDR3 is TGTGCCAGCAGTCCGCAGGGACTAGCGGGAGACGAGCAGTACTTC.

This chain joins TRBV18 and TRBJ2-7, with TRBD2 identical over 9 bases. Germline loops: CDR1 KGHSH, CDR2 LQKENI. CDR3 length: 13 amino acids. The ends lost 5 bases at V and 5 bases at J; junction bases unmatched: 4. The DNA for the CDR3 is TGTGCCAGCTCAGTTAGCGGGAGTAACGAGCAGTACTTC. This codes for CASSVSGSNEQYF.

V and J are TRBV7-2 and TRBJ1-6, with 7 nucleotides matching TRBD1. This CDR3 is built from 15 residues. V was pared by 3 bases and J by 6 bases, with 5 bases of the junction left unmatched. In germline, CDR1 is SGHTA, CDR2 FQGNSA. The CDR3: CASSLPTGINSPLHF. The CDR3 nucleotides are TGTGCCAGCAGCTTGCCGACAGGGATTAATTCACCCCTCCACTTT.

The CDR3 reads CASSDPAGANTGELFF. Here the CDR3 DNA reads TGCGCCAGCAGTGACCCAGCGGGAGCAAACACCGGGGAGCTGTTTTTT. The chain joins TRBV10-1 to TRBJ2-2, with 8 positions matching TRBD2. Germline values: CDR1 WNHNN, CDR2 SYGVQD (reference sequence). J lost 2 bases, V lost 3 bases, and 5 bases had no gene match. The CDR3 length is 16 residues.

The gene calls are TRBV27 and TRBJ1-2; 7 bases agree with TRBD1. The CDR3 consists of 13 residues. CDR1 is MNHEY and CDR2 is SMNVEV in the germline V gene (reference sequence). V lost 6 bases, J lost 5 bases, and 6 bases stayed unmatched. The CDR3 DNA follows: TGTGCCAGCAGAACACAGGGGCGATATGGCTACACCTTC. Translated: CASRTQGRYGYTF.

This clone was recorded only once. The V and J genes are TRBV7-2 and TRBJ2-2; TRBD1 agrees at 7 bases. With V trimmed by 6 bases and J by 4 bases, 8 bases remained unmatched. Germline CDR1 reads SGHTA; CDR2 reads FQGNSA. The CDR3 length is 15 residues. The CDR3 loop reads CASRVPGQFTGELFF. The CDR3, as DNA: TGTGCCAGCAGAGTCCCGGGACAGTTCACCGGGGAGCTGTTTTTT.

This sequence joins TRBV7-9 and TRBJ2-5, with 10 bases that match TRBD2. This CDR3 contains 14 residues. Trimming at V came to 4 bases and at J to 4 bases, leaving 3 bases not matched to a gene. Germline CDR1 is SEHNR and CDR2 is FQNEAQ (reference sequence). The CDR3 spells CASSWPSGRETQYF. As DNA, the CDR3 is TGTGCCAGCAGCTGGCCTAGCGGGAGAGAGACCCAGTACTTC.

This chain connects TRBV25-1 to TRBJ1-3, with D uncertain. The length of the CDR3 is 14 residues. Per the germline V gene, CDR1 is MGHDK and CDR2 is SYGVNS. V gave up 5 bases and J gave up 4 bases, with 12 bases separating them. The CDR3 bases are TGTGCCAGCAGTCAGAACCGGCGGGGAAACACCATATATTTT. This codes for CASSQNRRGNTIYF. Full variable domain (remainder filled in from reference TRBV25-1 and TRBJ1-3): EADIYQTPRYLVIGTGKKITLECSQTMGHDKMYWYQQDPGMELHLIHYSYGVNSTEKGDLSSESTVSRIRTEHFPLTLESARPSHTSQYLCASSQNRRGNTIYFGEGSWLTVV.

This chain joins TRBV7-3 and TRBJ2-2; D remains ambiguous. Germline V gene sequence: CDR1 SGHTA, CDR2 FQGTGA. Between the trimmed V and J ends, which lost 5 bases and 4 bases, there was a span of 11 bases. CDR3 length: 14 residues. In DNA form, the CDR3 reads TGTGCCAGCAGCCTGGGGATCCTCACCGGGGAGCTGTTTTTT. It codes for CASSLGILTGELFF.